The TCR beta chain described here comes from a study of T cells in Graves' hyperthyroidism and ophthalmopathy. Across the study: Before any treatment, at initial diagnosis, peripheral blood was collected.

Germline assignment: CDR1 SGDLS and CDR2 YYNGEE. The CDR3 consists of 14 residues. V was trimmed by 0 bases and J by 1 base, leaving 7 bases between them. Exclusion followed for patients with uncontrolled infection, other autoimmune disease, pregnancy or lactation. Ten or more counts support this clonotype. What it recognizes is unknown. Study results and limitations: By a 13 V-J model, ophthalmopathy was set apart from stable hyperthyroidism.

RNA transcripts served as the template for amplifying TCR beta CDR3 regions. First-round RT-PCR targeting the TCR CDR3 was performed with the HTBI primer set. A single record per CDR3 protein comes from TCRdb applying MiXCR to the multiplex PCR reads. The sample lists fewer than 850,000 distinct CDR3 sequences; 15% to 20% were seen once. V gene TRBV9 combines with J gene TRBJ1-1; TRBD1 is a possible D gene (5 bases). Source material: blood. This receptor was taken from a man between 50 and 59 years old with Graves' hyperthyroidism. The CDR3, as DNA: TGTGCCAGCAGCGTAGGGACACCGAACACTGAAGCTTTCTTT. Its protein is CASSVGTPNTEAFF.